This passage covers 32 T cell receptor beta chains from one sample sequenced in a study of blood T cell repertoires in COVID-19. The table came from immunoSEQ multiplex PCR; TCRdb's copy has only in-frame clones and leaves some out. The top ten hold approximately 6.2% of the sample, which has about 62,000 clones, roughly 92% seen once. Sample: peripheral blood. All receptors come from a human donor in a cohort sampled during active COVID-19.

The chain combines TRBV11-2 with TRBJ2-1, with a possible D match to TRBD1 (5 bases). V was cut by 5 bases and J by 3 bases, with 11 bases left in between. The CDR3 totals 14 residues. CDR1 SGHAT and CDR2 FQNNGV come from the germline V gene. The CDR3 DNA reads TGTGCCAGCAGCCCAAGGACAATCTACAATGAGCAGTTCTTC. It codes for CASSPRTIYNEQFF.

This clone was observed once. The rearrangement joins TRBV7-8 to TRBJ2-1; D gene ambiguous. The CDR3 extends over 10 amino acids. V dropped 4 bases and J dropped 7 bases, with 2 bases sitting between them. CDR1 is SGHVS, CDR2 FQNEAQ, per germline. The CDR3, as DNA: TGTGCCAGCAGCTCTAATGAGCAGTTCTTC. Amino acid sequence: CASSSNEQFF.

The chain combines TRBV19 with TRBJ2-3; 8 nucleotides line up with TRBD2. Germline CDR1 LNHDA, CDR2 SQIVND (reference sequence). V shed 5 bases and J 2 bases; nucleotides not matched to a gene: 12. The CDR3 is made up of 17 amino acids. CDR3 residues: CASSPTAGGLYTDTQYF. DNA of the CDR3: TGTGCCAGTAGTCCTACTGCGGGGGGTCTATACACAGATACGCAGTATTTT.

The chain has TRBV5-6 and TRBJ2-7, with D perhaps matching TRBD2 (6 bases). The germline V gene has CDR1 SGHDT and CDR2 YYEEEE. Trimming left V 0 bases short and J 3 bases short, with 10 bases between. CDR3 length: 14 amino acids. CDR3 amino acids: CASSLVGGSYEQYF. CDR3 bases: TGTGCCAGCAGCTTGGTGGGAGGAAGCTACGAGCAGTACTTC.

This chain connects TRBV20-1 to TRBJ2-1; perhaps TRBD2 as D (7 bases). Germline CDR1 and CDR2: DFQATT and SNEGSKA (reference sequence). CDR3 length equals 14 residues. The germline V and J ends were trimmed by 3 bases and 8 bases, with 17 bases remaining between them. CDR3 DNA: TGCAGTGCTAGTGCGCGGGGGCGGATCTATGAGCAGTTCTTC. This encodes CSASARGRIYEQFF.

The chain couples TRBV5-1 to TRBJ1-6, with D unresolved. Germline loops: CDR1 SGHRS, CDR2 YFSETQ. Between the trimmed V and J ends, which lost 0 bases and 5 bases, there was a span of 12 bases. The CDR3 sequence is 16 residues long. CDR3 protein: CASSLGAGLNNSPLHF. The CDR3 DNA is TGCGCCAGCAGCTTGGGGGCAGGCCTAAATAATTCACCCCTCCACTTT.

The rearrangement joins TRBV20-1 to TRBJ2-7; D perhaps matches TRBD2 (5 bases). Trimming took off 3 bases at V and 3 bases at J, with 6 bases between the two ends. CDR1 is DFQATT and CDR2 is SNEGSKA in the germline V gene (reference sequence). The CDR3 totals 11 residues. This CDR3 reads CSASGNYEQYF. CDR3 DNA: TGCAGTGCTAGCGGGAACTACGAGCAGTACTTC.

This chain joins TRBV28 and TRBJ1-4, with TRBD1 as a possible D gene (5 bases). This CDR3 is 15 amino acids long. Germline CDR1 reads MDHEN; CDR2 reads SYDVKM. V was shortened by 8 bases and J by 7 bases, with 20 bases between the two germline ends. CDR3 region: CASSGPPLTAEKLFF. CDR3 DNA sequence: TGTGCCAGCTCCGGGCCGCCCCTGACAGCTGAAAAACTGTTTTTT.

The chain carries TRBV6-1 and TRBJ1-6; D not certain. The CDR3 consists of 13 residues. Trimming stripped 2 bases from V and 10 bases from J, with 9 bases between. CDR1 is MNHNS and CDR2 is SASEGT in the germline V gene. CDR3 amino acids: CASSELRGSPLHF. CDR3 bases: TGTGCCAGCAGTGAACTGCGGGGATCACCCCTCCACTTT.

The CDR3 here is CASWEKNTGELFF. The CDR3 nucleotides are TGTGCCAGCTGGGAGAAAAACACCGGGGAGCTGTTTTTT. The chain uses TRBV28 and TRBJ2-2; possibly TRBD2 for D (5 bases). In germline, CDR1 is MDHEN, CDR2 SYDVKM. The V gene lost 8 bases and the J gene lost 2 bases, with 9 bases spanning the gap. The CDR3 contains 13 residues.

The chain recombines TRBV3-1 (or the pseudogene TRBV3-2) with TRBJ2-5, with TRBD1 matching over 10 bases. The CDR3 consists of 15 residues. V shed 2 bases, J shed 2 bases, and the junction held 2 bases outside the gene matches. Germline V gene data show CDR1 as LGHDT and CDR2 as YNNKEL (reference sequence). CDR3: CASSQWTGGQETQYF. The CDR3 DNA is TGTGCCAGCAGCCAATGGACAGGGGGTCAAGAGACCCAGTACTTC.

The CDR3 region has the DNA TGTGCCAGCAGCCAAGATCAGGGCCTTAGCTCCTACGAGCAGTACTTC. Its translation: CASSQDQGLSSYEQYF. J is TRBJ2-7 and V is TRBV4-2, with a possible D match to TRBD1 (5 bases). This CDR3 has 16 residues. Trimming removed 0 bases at V and 0 bases at J, with 12 bases between. Germline V gene sequence: CDR1 LGHNA, CDR2 YNFKEQ.

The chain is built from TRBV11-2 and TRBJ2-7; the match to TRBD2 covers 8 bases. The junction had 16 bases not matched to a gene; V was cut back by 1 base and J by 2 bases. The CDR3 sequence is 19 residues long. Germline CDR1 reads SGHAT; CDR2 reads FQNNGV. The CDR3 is CASSLGLLRVAGGPYEQYF. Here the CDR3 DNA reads TGTGCCAGCAGCTTAGGCCTCCTTAGGGTGGCGGGAGGTCCCTACGAGCAGTACTTC.

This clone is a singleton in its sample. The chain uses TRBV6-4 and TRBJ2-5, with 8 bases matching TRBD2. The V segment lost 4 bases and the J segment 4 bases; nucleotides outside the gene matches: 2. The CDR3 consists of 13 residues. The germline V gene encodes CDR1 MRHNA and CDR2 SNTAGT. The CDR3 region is CASSAGGGETQYF. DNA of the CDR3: TGTGCCAGCAGTGCCGGGGGGGGAGAGACCCAGTACTTC.

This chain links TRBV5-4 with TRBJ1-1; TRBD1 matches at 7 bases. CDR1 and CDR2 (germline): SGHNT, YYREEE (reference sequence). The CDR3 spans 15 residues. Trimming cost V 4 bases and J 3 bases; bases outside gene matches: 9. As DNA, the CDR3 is TGTGCCAGCAGCGTTAACAGGGGTGTTTACACTGAAGCTTTCTTT. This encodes CASSVNRGVYTEAFF.

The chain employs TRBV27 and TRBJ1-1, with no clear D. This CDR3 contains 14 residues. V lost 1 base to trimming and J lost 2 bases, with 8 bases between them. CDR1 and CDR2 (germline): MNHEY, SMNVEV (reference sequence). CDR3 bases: TGTGCCAGCAGTTTATACGCAGTAAACACTGAAGCTTTCTTT. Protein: CASSLYAVNTEAFF.

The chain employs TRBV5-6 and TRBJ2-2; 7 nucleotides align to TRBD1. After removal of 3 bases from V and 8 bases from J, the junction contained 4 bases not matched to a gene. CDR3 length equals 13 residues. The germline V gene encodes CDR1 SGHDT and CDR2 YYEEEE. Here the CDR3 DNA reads TGTGCCAGCAGCTATAACAGGGGAGGGGAGCTGTTTTTT. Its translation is CASSYNRGGELFF. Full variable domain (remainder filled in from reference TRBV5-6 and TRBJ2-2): DAGVTQSPTHLIKTRGQQVTLRCSPKSGHDTVSWYQQALGQGPQFIFQYYEEEERQRGNFPDRFSGHQFPNYSSELNVNALLLGDSALYLCASSYNRGGELFFGEGSRLTVL.

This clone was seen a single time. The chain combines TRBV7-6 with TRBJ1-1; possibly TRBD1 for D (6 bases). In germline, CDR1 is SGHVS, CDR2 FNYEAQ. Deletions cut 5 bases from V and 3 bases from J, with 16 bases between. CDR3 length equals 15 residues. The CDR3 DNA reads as TGTGCCAGCAGCAGCGCCTGGGGGCGGGACACTGAAGCTTTCTTT. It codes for CASSSAWGRDTEAFF.

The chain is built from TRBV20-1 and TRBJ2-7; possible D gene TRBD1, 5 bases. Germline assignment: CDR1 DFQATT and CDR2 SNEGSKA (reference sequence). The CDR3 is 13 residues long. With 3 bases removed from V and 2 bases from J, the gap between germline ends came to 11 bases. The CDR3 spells CSASSQGPYEQYF. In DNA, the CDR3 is TGCAGTGCTAGTTCCCAGGGCCCCTACGAGCAGTACTTC.

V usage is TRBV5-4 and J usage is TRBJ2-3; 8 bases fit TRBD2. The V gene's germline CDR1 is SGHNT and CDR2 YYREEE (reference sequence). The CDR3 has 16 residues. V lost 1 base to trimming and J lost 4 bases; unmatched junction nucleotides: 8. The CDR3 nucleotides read TGTGCCAGCAGCTTGCCGGGAGGGCGAGGGGCAGATACGCAGTATTTT. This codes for CASSLPGGRGADTQYF.

CDR3 loop: CSASSEYEQYF. The CDR3 region has the DNA TGCAGTGCTAGTAGCGAATACGAGCAGTACTTC. The rearrangement joins TRBV20-1 to TRBJ2-7, with D tentatively TRBD2 (5 bases). V dropped 3 bases and J dropped 4 bases, with 7 bases sitting between them. The CDR3 is made up of 11 amino acids. CDR1 is DFQATT and CDR2 is SNEGSKA in the germline V gene (reference sequence).

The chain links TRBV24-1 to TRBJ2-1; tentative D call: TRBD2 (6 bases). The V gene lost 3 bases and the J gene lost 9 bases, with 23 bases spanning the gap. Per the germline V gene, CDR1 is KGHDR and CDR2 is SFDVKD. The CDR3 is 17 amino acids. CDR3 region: CATSDMGGGTRAREQFF. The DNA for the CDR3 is TGTGCCACCAGTGATATGGGTGGAGGGACCAGAGCCCGTGAGCAGTTCTTC.

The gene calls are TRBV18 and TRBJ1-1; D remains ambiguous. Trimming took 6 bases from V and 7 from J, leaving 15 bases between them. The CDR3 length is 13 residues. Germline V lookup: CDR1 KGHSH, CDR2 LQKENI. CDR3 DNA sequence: TGTGCCAGCTCGCCTGGGGTCGGGGTTGAAGCTTTCTTT. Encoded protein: CASSPGVGVEAFF.

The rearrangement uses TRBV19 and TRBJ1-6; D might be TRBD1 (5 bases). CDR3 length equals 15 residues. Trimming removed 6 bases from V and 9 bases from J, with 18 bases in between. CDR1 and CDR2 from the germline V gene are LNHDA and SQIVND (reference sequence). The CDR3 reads CASRGVPMPPSPLHF. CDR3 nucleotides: TGTGCCAGTAGAGGGGTTCCCATGCCGCCTTCACCCCTCCACTTT.

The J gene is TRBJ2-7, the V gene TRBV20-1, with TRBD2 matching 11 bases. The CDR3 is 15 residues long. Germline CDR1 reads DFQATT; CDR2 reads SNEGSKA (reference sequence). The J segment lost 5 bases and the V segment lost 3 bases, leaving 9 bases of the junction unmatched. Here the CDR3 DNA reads TGCAGTGCTAGTCCCTCTACTAGCGGGGGCCACGAGCAGTACTTC. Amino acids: CSASPSTSGGHEQYF.

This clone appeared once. Written as DNA, the CDR3 is TGCGCCAGCAGAGAAGCATTAAACTATGGCTACACCTTC. Translated: CASREALNYGYTF. The rearrangement joins TRBV5-1 to TRBJ1-2; no definite D call. Trimming shortened V by 5 bases and J by 2 bases, and 10 bases separated the two germline ends. The germline V gene has CDR1 SGHRS and CDR2 YFSETQ. This CDR3 is 13 amino acids long.

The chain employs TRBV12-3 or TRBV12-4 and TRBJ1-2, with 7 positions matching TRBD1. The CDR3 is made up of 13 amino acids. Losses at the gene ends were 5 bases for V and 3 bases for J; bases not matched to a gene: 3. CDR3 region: CASSRQGHYGYTF. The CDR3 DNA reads TGTGCCAGCAGTCGACAGGGACACTATGGCTACACCTTC.

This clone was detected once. Written as DNA, the CDR3 is TGTGCCAGCAGCCTCGGGACTAGAGACGAGCAGTTCTTC. This sequence encodes CASSLGTRDEQFF. The chain has TRBV12-3 or TRBV12-4 and TRBJ2-1; 8 nucleotides match TRBD2. There are 13 residues in the CDR3. The junction had 8 bases not matched to a gene; V was cut back by 6 bases and J by 10 bases.

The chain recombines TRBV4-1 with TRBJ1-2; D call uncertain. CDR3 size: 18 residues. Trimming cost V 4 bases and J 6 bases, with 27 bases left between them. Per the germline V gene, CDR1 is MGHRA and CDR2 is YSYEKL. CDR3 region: CASSPLVLYSAGNDGYTF. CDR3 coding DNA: TGCGCCAGCAGCCCTCTGGTATTGTACTCGGCGGGGAATGATGGCTACACCTTC.

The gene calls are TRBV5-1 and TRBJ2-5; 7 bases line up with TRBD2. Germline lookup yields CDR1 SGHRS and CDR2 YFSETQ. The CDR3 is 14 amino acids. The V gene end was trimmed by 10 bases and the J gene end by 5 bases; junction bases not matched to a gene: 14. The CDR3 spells CACHRRLAGETQYF. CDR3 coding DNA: TGCGCCTGCCACCGGAGACTAGCCGGGGAGACCCAGTACTTC. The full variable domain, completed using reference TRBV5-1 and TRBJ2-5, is KAGVTQTPRYLIKTRGQQVTLSCSPISGHRSVSWYQQTPGQGLQFLFEYFSETQRNKGNFPGRFSGRQFSNSRSEMNVSTLELGDSALYLCACHRRLAGETQYFGPGTRLLVL.

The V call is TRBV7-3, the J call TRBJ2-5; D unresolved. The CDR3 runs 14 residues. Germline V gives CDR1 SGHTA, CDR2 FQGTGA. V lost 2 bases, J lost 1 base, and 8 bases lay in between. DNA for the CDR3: TGTGCCAGCAGCTTATCAAGCCTCCAAGAGACCCAGTACTTC. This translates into CASSLSSLQETQYF.

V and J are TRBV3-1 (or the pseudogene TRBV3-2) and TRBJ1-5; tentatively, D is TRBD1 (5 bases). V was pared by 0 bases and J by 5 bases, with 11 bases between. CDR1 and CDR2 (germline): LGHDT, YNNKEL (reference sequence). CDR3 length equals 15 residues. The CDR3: CASSQDAGPYQPQHF. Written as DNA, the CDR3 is TGTGCCAGCAGCCAAGACGCGGGACCGTATCAGCCCCAGCATTTT.